A single sample gave rise to the 28 T cell receptor beta chains below, sequenced in a study of blood T cell repertoires in COVID-19. The table came from immunoSEQ multiplex PCR; TCRdb's copy has only in-frame clones and leaves some out. Seen here are 55,000 to 70,000 clones, approximately 90% observed once, and the top ten hold 7% to 10%. The sequencing sample was made of peripheral blood. The origin of the receptors is a woman aged 65 to 85 with active COVID-19.

The J gene is TRBJ1-1, the V gene TRBV6-6, with 8 bases aligning to TRBD1. The CDR3 is made up of 15 amino acids. With V trimmed by 2 bases and J by 1 base, 3 bases remained unmatched. The germline gives CDR1 MNHNY, CDR2 SVGAGI (reference sequence). DNA for the CDR3: TGTGCCAGCAGTTACGACGGACAGGGGAACACTGAAGCTTTCTTT. It is translated as CASSYDGQGNTEAFF.

This sequence joins TRBV7-9 and TRBJ2-5; D possibly corresponds to TRBD2 (6 bases). The V gene's germline CDR1 is SEHNR and CDR2 FQNEAQ (reference sequence). Trimming took 5 bases from V and 3 from J, leaving 13 bases between them. This CDR3 region has 14 residues. The CDR3 loop is CASSPGRGEETQYF. CDR3 nucleotides: TGTGCCAGCAGCCCCGGGAGAGGGGAAGAGACCCAGTACTTC.

The CDR3 nucleotides read TGTGCCAGCACCGGGAGGGCCGTAGGTACCGGGGAGCTGTTTTTT. It yields the protein CASTGRAVGTGELFF. The genes are TRBV2 and TRBJ2-2, with 8 bases identical to TRBD2. The junction had 9 bases not matched to a gene; V was cut back by 7 bases and J by 5 bases. The CDR3 is 15 amino acids. Germline CDR1 reads SNHLY; CDR2 reads FYNNEI.

The table lists this clone with a few counts. The V and J genes are TRBV7-3 and TRBJ1-1; D is perhaps TRBD1 (5 bases). Germline V gene sequence: CDR1 SGHTA, CDR2 FQGTGA. The ends were cut back, 5 bases at V and 0 bases at J, with 7 bases in the middle. The CDR3 length is 13 residues. CDR3 nucleotide sequence: TGTGCCAGCAGCGTGGACATGAACACTGAAGCTTTCTTT. Encoded protein: CASSVDMNTEAFF.

CDR3 bases: TGTGCCAGCAGCGCAGGGGGTAATTCACCCCTCCACTTT. Its translation: CASSAGGNSPLHF. J is TRBJ1-6 and V is TRBV9; 7 bases are shared with TRBD1. V was pared by 3 bases and J by 6 bases, with 0 bases of the junction left unmatched. Germline CDR1 SGDLS, CDR2 YYNGEE. This CDR3 is 13 amino acids long.

This chain connects TRBV11-2 to TRBJ2-7, with 8 bases matching TRBD1. The CDR3 is made up of 12 amino acids. In germline, CDR1 is SGHAT, CDR2 FQNNGV. V lost 5 bases and J lost 6; bases outside the gene matches: 3. The CDR3 DNA reads as TGTGCCAGCAGCCCAGACAGGGGCGAGCAGTACTTC. It is translated as CASSPDRGEQYF.

The chain joins TRBV28 to TRBJ2-7; D remains unclear. Germline V gives CDR1 MDHEN, CDR2 SYDVKM. Trimming pared 5 bases from V and 7 bases from J, leaving 18 bases between. This CDR3 spans 14 amino acids. The CDR3 nucleotides are TGTGCCAGCAGTGTTACGGGTATTTCCGAGGAGCAGTACTTC. The encoded protein is CASSVTGISEEQYF.

This clone occurred a few times. The chain uses TRBV30 and TRBJ2-7, with TRBD1 matching over 9 bases. Trimming took 4 bases from V and 2 from J; bases not matched to a gene: 6. CDR3 length equals 14 residues. From germline, CDR1 is GTSNPN and CDR2 SVGIG (reference sequence). For the CDR3, the DNA is TGTGCCTGGAATATAGGGACAGGGACCTACGAGCAGTACTTC. Protein sequence: CAWNIGTGTYEQYF.

This chain connects TRBV11-2 to TRBJ2-1; D perhaps matches TRBD2 (6 bases). The CDR3 spans 15 residues. Trimming shortened V by 3 bases and J by 5 bases, and 14 bases separated the two germline ends. Germline V lookup: CDR1 SGHAT, CDR2 FQNNGV. The CDR3 nucleotides are TGTGCCAGCAGCTTTAGCGGTTCGGCGCACAATGAGCAGTTCTTC. Translation: CASSFSGSAHNEQFF.

The chain uses TRBV5-6 and TRBJ2-7, with D possibly matching TRBD1 (6 bases). The germline V gene has CDR1 SGHDT and CDR2 YYEEEE. The V end lost 0 bases, the J end lost 3 bases, and 13 bases lay between the germline ends. This CDR3 has 15 residues. The CDR3 here is CASSLALKGGYEQYF. The CDR3 DNA follows: TGTGCCAGCAGCTTGGCCCTAAAAGGGGGCTACGAGCAGTACTTC.

The chain has TRBV7-9 and TRBJ2-3, with TRBD1 matching over 9 bases. Trimming took 5 bases from V and 5 from J; bases not matched to a gene: 8. Germline V lookup: CDR1 SEHNR, CDR2 FQNEAQ (reference sequence). This CDR3 has 15 amino acids. CDR3: CASSPQDRGVDTQYF. CDR3 bases: TGTGCCAGCAGCCCCCAGGACAGGGGAGTAGATACGCAGTATTTT.

The rearrangement uses TRBV5-1 and TRBJ1-2, with D perhaps matching TRBD1 (5 bases). Germline CDR1 is SGHRS and CDR2 is YFSETQ. The CDR3 extends over 14 amino acids. V dropped 4 bases and J dropped 6 bases, with 16 bases sitting between them. CDR3 nucleotides: TGCGCCAGCAGCCGGGACGAGGGAGGTAATGGCTACACCTTC. Translating it yields CASSRDEGGNGYTF.

This rearrangement joins TRBV30 to TRBJ2-2; 9 bases map to TRBD2. There are 14 residues in the CDR3. Trimming removed 2 bases from V and 4 bases from J; junction bases left unmatched: 2. From germline, CDR1 is GTSNPN and CDR2 SVGIG (reference sequence). CDR3 protein: CAWSLAGVTGELFF. The CDR3 region has the DNA TGTGCCTGGAGTTTAGCGGGAGTCACCGGGGAGCTGTTTTTT.

The chain employs TRBV10-3 and TRBJ2-7, with D possibly matching TRBD1 (5 bases). Germline CDR1 ENHRY, CDR2 SYGVKD. Trimming shortened V by 2 bases and J by 3 bases, and 14 bases separated the two germline ends. The CDR3 spans 15 residues. The CDR3 sequence: CAISEGQGLNYEQYF. CDR3 nucleotide sequence: TGTGCCATCAGTGAGGGGCAGGGCTTAAACTACGAGCAGTACTTC.

The rearrangement uses TRBV11-3 and TRBJ2-3, with a tentative D call TRBD1 (5 bases). In germline, CDR1 is SGHNT, CDR2 YENEEA. V was shortened by 3 bases and J by 2 bases, with 6 bases between the two germline ends. The length of the CDR3 is 13 residues. CDR3 loop: CASSFRDTDTQYF. In DNA, the CDR3 is TGTGCCAGCAGCTTCAGGGACACAGATACGCAGTATTTT.

This clone has just one count. The genes are TRBV3-1 (or the pseudogene TRBV3-2) and TRBJ2-6, with 8 bases matching TRBD1. Looked up from germline, CDR1 is LGHDT and CDR2 is YNNKEL (reference sequence). J lost 4 bases, V lost 4 bases, and 3 bases had no gene match. The CDR3 is 15 amino acids. The CDR3 DNA is TGTGCCAGCAGCCCCAGGGGGCCCGGGGCCAACGTCCTGACTTTC. This gives the protein CASSPRGPGANVLTF.

The chain has TRBV30 and TRBJ2-7; TRBD2 is a possible D gene (6 bases). V was trimmed by 3 bases and J by 0 bases, leaving 15 bases between them. There are 15 residues in the CDR3. The V gene's germline CDR1 is GTSNPN and CDR2 SVGIG (reference sequence). The CDR3 DNA follows: TGTGCCTGGAGCGAGGGACTTTCCCCCTCCTACGAGCAGTACTTC. Amino acids: CAWSEGLSPSYEQYF. The full variable domain, with the rest looked up from reference TRBV30 and TRBJ2-7, is SQTIHQWPATLVQPVGSPLSLECTVEGTSNPNLYWYRQAAGRGLQLLFYSVGIGQISSEVPQNLSASRPQDRQFILSSKKLLLSDSGFYLCAWSEGLSPSYEQYFGPGTRLTVT.

V and J are TRBV5-4 and TRBJ2-5, with TRBD1 matching over 10 bases. CDR3 length: 14 amino acids. Germline CDR1 and CDR2: SGHNT and YYREEE (reference sequence). V shed 4 bases and J 5 bases; nucleotides not matched to a gene: 5. Here the CDR3 reads CASSTRTGGETQYF. CDR3 nucleotide sequence: TGTGCCAGCAGCACACGGACAGGGGGTGAGACCCAGTACTTC.

The gene calls are TRBV5-1 and TRBJ2-3; no clear D gene. The V and J ends lost 0 bases and 4 bases respectively, with 9 bases between them. The CDR3 consists of 14 residues. Looked up from germline, CDR1 is SGHRS and CDR2 is YFSETQ. Written as DNA, the CDR3 is TGCGCCAGCAGCTTGGATCCCTACTCAGATACGCAGTATTTT. Translated: CASSLDPYSDTQYF.

The chain has TRBV27 and TRBJ1-6; 9 bases agree with TRBD1. Germline V gene sequence: CDR1 MNHEY, CDR2 SMNVEV (reference sequence). The CDR3 sequence is 15 residues long. V lost 5 bases, J lost 8 bases, and 7 bases stayed unmatched. CDR3 residues: CASSLGQGLDSPLHF. DNA for the CDR3: TGTGCCAGCAGTCTGGGACAGGGCTTGGATTCACCCCTCCACTTT.

The V and J genes are TRBV19 and TRBJ1-3; 9 bases map to TRBD1. Losses at the gene ends were 6 bases for V and 4 bases for J; bases not matched to a gene: 4. The germline gives CDR1 LNHDA, CDR2 SQIVND (reference sequence). The CDR3 is 14 residues long. CDR3 loop: CASSPDRGGNTIYF. CDR3 DNA: TGTGCCAGTAGCCCGGACAGGGGAGGAAACACCATATATTTT.

The chain combines TRBV7-9 with TRBJ2-7, with 7 bases that match TRBD1. Germline trimming cut 5 bases from V and 6 bases from J; bases unmatched to any gene: 13. CDR1 is SEHNR, CDR2 FQNEAQ, per germline (reference sequence). CDR3 length: 15 amino acids. CDR3 nucleotides: TGTGCCAGCAGCACCACGACAGGGCGGCAGGGCGAGCAGTACTTC. It codes for CASSTTTGRQGEQYF.

J is TRBJ2-1 and V is TRBV5-6, with D perhaps TRBD2 (6 bases). The V and J ends lost 6 bases and 9 bases respectively, with 16 bases between them. The germline V gene has CDR1 SGHDT and CDR2 YYEEEE. The CDR3 is 13 residues long. CDR3 loop: CASTFSIGGEQFF. In DNA, the CDR3 is TGTGCCAGCACCTTTAGCATCGGGGGTGAGCAGTTCTTC.

The chain links TRBV7-3 to TRBJ2-6; TRBD1 aligns across 10 bases. With V trimmed by 5 bases and J by 1 base, 5 bases remained unmatched. Germline V lookup: CDR1 SGHTA, CDR2 FQGTGA. The CDR3 spans 17 residues. The CDR3 DNA sequence: TGTGCCAGCAGCCCAGGGACAGGGGTTTCTGGGGCCAACGTCCTGACTTTC. The encoded protein is CASSPGTGVSGANVLTF.

V usage is TRBV30 and J usage is TRBJ1-1, with TRBD1 matching 8 bases. The trim removed 1 base at V and 2 bases at J, leaving 9 bases unmatched. This CDR3 is 16 amino acids long. Per germline, CDR1 GTSNPN and CDR2 SVGIG (reference sequence). The CDR3 coding sequence is TGTGCCTGGAGTGCCAACGACAGGGGCGGAAACACTGAAGCTTTCTTT. It specifies CAWSANDRGGNTEAFF.

The gene calls are TRBV19 and TRBJ1-5; perhaps TRBD1 as D (5 bases). V lost 10 bases to trimming and J lost 6 bases, with 16 bases between them. Germline V gene data show CDR1 as LNHDA and CDR2 as SQIVND (reference sequence). This CDR3 contains 13 residues. The CDR3 spells CATASSGIQPQHF. CDR3 DNA: TGTGCCACCGCGTCCTCAGGGATTCAGCCCCAGCATTTT.

The chain has TRBV7-7 and TRBJ1-3, with D uncertain. The germline CDR1 and CDR2 sequences are SSHAT and FNYEAQ (reference sequence). The CDR3 has 14 amino acids. The V end lost 1 base, the J end lost 2 bases, and 6 bases lay between the germline ends. This chain's CDR3 is CASSLGHPGNTIYF. Written as DNA, the CDR3 is TGTGCCAGCAGCTTAGGTCATCCTGGAAACACCATATATTTT.

The chain couples TRBV11-3 to TRBJ1-1, with 9 bases that match TRBD1. This CDR3 region has 14 residues. Per germline, CDR1 SGHNT and CDR2 YENEEA. The ends lost 2 bases at V and 7 bases at J; junction bases unmatched: 5. CDR3 residues: CASSLSRTGDEAFF. The CDR3 DNA is TGTGCCAGCAGCTTATCGCGGACAGGGGATGAAGCTTTCTTT.